This TCR beta chain was recovered during a study of T cell responses to AZD1222 COVID-19 vaccine. Study-wide points: Among spike-specific TCRs, nearly half reportedly target unmutated variant regions. Donors were mostly white British, more females; clonal diversity possibly underestimated.

Of note for this clone: What it binds is unknown.

The method was immunoSEQ multiplex PCR; TCRdb's version includes in-frame clones alone and lacks a portion of them. The top ten clones hold less than 3% of a sample with approximately 150,000 clones, roughly 90% of them seen once. CDR1 LNHNV and CDR2 YYDKDF come from the germline V gene (reference sequence). With V trimmed by 4 bases and J by 3 bases, 7 bases remained unmatched. The CDR3 runs to 15 residues. The genes are TRBV15 and TRBJ1-2, with 8 bases lining up with TRBD1. The sample in question was peripheral blood, obtained on day 0 of AZD1222 vaccination. The receptor was isolated from an adult in good health. The CDR3 reads CATSKKTGDYYGYTF. DNA of the CDR3: TGTGCCACCAGCAAAAAGACAGGGGACTACTATGGCTACACCTTC.